This TCR beta chain derives from a study of shared clonotypes between healthy human individuals. Study-wide results and limits: Naive subsets generally exceeded memory subsets in estimated richness. Clonotypes shared by all four donors outscored non-shared clonotypes in generation probability. Having only a few donors restricted how much genetic and exposure-history diversity was captured. Only blood was sampled; tissue repertoires likely differ.

TCRdb keeps only in-frame clones here, not all; method: immunoSEQ multiplex PCR. The sample lists some 2,100,000 clones; more than 90% were seen once. The CDR3 length is 13 residues. Trimming took off 4 bases at V and 7 bases at J, with 10 bases between the two ends. Germline V gives CDR1 MGHRA, CDR2 YSYEKL. For this clone: Its specificity is unknown.

The receptor's source is a man aged 18 to 30 in good health. Sequenced sample: naive CD4+ T cells sorted from blood. Subset here: CD45RA+ positively selected. The rearrangement links TRBV4-1 to TRBJ2-2, with unresolved D. The CDR3 is CASSPTPIGELFF. For the CDR3, the DNA is TGCGCCAGCAGCCCCACCCCGATCGGGGAGCTGTTTTTT.